This T cell receptor (beta chain) was captured in a study of blood T cell repertoires in COVID-19. Trimming stripped 0 bases from V and 1 base from J, with 9 bases between. The germline CDR1 and CDR2 sequences are LNHNV and YYDKDF (reference sequence). The CDR3 spans 15 residues. Participants came from 20 to 25 US areas, aged about 18 to 95 years. Original analysis: Reference gene primer amplification yielded estimated nucleated cell counts. TCRdb's copy holds only in-frame clones and misses some; the assay was immunoSEQ multiplex PCR. Clone size and V and J calls were adopted from that table, with D and trimming inferred from the DNA. This table has over 250,000 clones, about 88% appearing once.

The specimen sequenced was PBMCs or T cells enriched from blood (not recorded which). V and J are TRBV15 and TRBJ1-2, with D unclear. This receptor was obtained from a man aged 25-45 years with acute COVID-19. The CDR3: CATSRDLVDNYGYTF. The CDR3 nucleotides are TGTGCCACCAGCAGAGATCTAGTGGATAACTATGGCTACACCTTC. Complete variable domain (other parts from reference TRBV15 and TRBJ1-2): DAMVIQNPRYQVTQFGKPVTLSCSQTLNHNVMYWYQQKSSQAPKLLFHYYDKDFNNEADTPDNFQSRRPNTSFCFLDIRSPGLGDTAMYLCATSRDLVDNYGYTFGSGTRLTVV.